This T cell receptor (beta chain) was sequenced during a study of radiotherapy plus CTLA-4 blockade in lung cancer. Study results and caveats: Reports identified early blood T cell clone dynamics, with interferon-beta, as the best response predictor. Following radiotherapy plus ipilimumab, tumor-derived TCR clones expanded in the blood.

Data came from immunoSEQ multiplex PCR; TCRdb stores just in-frame clones and leaves some out. There are about 73,000 clones in the sample; over 75% occur only once, and over 35% lies in the top ten. As for this clone: Its antigen is still unknown.

The germline CDR1 and CDR2 sequences are SGHTA and FQGNSA. This CDR3 spans 15 amino acids. With 6 bases removed from V and 4 bases from J, the gap between germline ends came to 18 bases. CTLA-4 blockade using ipilimumab, together with focal radiation, was received by patients with chemo-refractory metastatic non-small-cell lung cancer. The rearrangement joins TRBV7-2 to TRBJ1-2; D is perhaps TRBD1 (6 bases). The source was peripheral blood, collected from a patient treated with radiotherapy plus ipilimumab. The source is a human donor with non-small cell lung cancer that progressed on radiotherapy plus ipilimumab. As DNA, the CDR3 is TGTGCCAGCAGGCCCGGCGGTCAGGGGATCTATGGCTACACCTTC. This translates into CASRPGGQGIYGYTF.